This T cell receptor beta chain is drawn from a study of blood T cell repertoires in COVID-19. Profiled with immunoSEQ multiplex PCR; TCRdb holds only in-frame clones, not every one. In the table there are some 240,000 clones, 65% to 90% of which are singletons. Trimming removed 1 base from V and 8 bases from J; junction bases left unmatched: 5. This CDR3 is built from 14 residues. Germline assignment: CDR1 SGHTA and CDR2 FQGNSA. Seattle participants joined during active infection and were tracked over time. The sequence derives from a woman in her seventies with COVID-19, enrolled during active disease. The chain recombines TRBV7-2 with TRBJ1-2; 9 bases line up with TRBD1. Specimen: peripheral blood. The CDR3 nucleotides read TGTGCCAGCAGCTTAGACAGGGGGCGGTACGGCTACACCTTC. Amino acids: CASSLDRGRYGYTF. Full variable domain (missing parts from reference TRBV7-2 and TRBJ1-2): GAGVSQSPSNKVTEKGKDVELRCDPISGHTALYWYRQSLGQGLEFLIYFQGNSAPDKSGLPSDRFSAERTGGSVSTLTIQRTQQEDSAVYLCASSLDRGRYGYTFGSGTRLTVV.